The 19 T cell receptor beta chains below come from one sample, sequenced in a study of blood T cell repertoires in COVID-19. The method was immunoSEQ multiplex PCR; TCRdb's version includes in-frame clones alone and lacks a portion of them. Of under 250,000 clones listed, roughly 85% are singletons. Sequencing input: PBMCs or T cells enriched from blood (not recorded which). Receptors originate from a woman in her thirties or forties who had been exposed to COVID-19.

This clone was observed at least ten times. The chain has TRBV5-4 and TRBJ1-1, with TRBD1 as a possible D gene (5 bases). Trimming cost V 0 bases and J 1 base, with 7 bases left between them. The length of the CDR3 is 14 residues. From germline, CDR1 is SGHNT and CDR2 YYREEE (reference sequence). CDR3 sequence reads: CASSLGGANTEAFF. The CDR3 DNA reads as TGTGCCAGCAGCTTGGGGGGCGCGAACACTGAAGCTTTCTTT.

This chain uses TRBV28 with TRBJ2-3; 7 bases are a match to TRBD2. Germline loops: CDR1 MDHEN, CDR2 SYDVKM. The V and J ends lost 3 bases and 1 base, in that order; junction bases with no gene match: 4. The CDR3 spans 15 residues. The CDR3 coding sequence is TGTGCCAGCAGTTTGGGCGGGGGAGGCACAGATACGCAGTATTTT. The encoded protein is CASSLGGGGTDTQYF. The whole variable domain, filled in from reference TRBV28 and TRBJ2-3, reads DVKVTQSSRYLVKRTGEKVFLECVQDMDHENMFWYRQDPGLGLRLIYFSYDVKMKEKGDIPEGYSVSREKKERFSLILESASTNQTSMYLCASSLGGGGTDTQYFGPGTRLTVL.

CDR3 amino acids: CASSSGGNNEQFF. CDR3 nucleotide sequence: TGTGCCAGCAGTAGCGGGGGGAACAATGAGCAGTTCTTC. The chain links TRBV11-3 to TRBJ2-1, with TRBD2 identical over 10 bases. The length of the CDR3 is 13 residues. Germline trimming cut 6 bases from V and 5 bases from J; bases unmatched to any gene: 1. Germline V CDR1 and CDR2: SGHNT, YENEEA.

The chain is built from TRBV4-2 and TRBJ1-2; possibly TRBD1 for D (6 bases). The CDR3 covers 14 residues. Deletions cut 1 base from V and 2 bases from J, with 8 bases between. Germline V CDR1 and CDR2: LGHNA, YNFKEQ. In DNA form, the CDR3 reads TGTGCCAGCAGCCAAGGAACAGGGAACTATGGCTACACCTTC. Encoded protein: CASSQGTGNYGYTF.

The J gene is TRBJ2-3, the V gene TRBV12-5; no definite D call. The V gene lost 7 bases and the J gene lost 14 bases, with 16 bases spanning the gap. The CDR3 sequence is 11 residues long. Germline V gene sequence: CDR1 LGHNT, CDR2 FRNRAP. The CDR3 nucleotides are TGTGCTAGTGCCTTAGTGCAAGAAACGTATTTT. It codes for CASALVQETYF.

The chain combines TRBV7-9 with TRBJ2-1; 11 nucleotides agree with TRBD2. The CDR3 is made up of 16 amino acids. Germline V gives CDR1 SEHNR, CDR2 FQNEAQ (reference sequence). The V and J ends lost 5 bases and 2 bases, in that order; junction bases with no gene match: 5. The CDR3 nucleotides are TGTGCCAGCAGCGCGGTTAGCGGGGGGGCCTACAATGAGCAGTTCTTC. Its translation: CASSAVSGGAYNEQFF.

V gene TRBV5-6 combines with J gene TRBJ1-6; the D gene is possibly TRBD1 (6 bases). The CDR3 covers 16 residues. V was shortened by 1 base and J by 7 bases, with 15 bases between the two germline ends. The germline CDR1 and CDR2 sequences are SGHDT and YYEEEE. The CDR3 sequence: CASSLPRGTENSPLHF. In nucleotides, the CDR3 is TGTGCCAGCAGCTTGCCAAGGGGGACGGAAAATTCACCCCTCCACTTT.

The rearrangement joins TRBV19 to TRBJ1-3, with 8 positions matching TRBD1. The CDR3 is 17 residues long. Germline V lookup: CDR1 LNHDA, CDR2 SQIVND (reference sequence). With V trimmed by 5 bases and J by 0 bases, 9 bases remained unmatched. Here the CDR3 reads CASSSRGDRTSGNTIYF. Written as DNA, the CDR3 is TGTGCCAGTAGTTCGCGAGGGGACAGGACCTCTGGAAACACCATATATTTT.

The chain couples TRBV28 to TRBJ1-3, with a possible D match to TRBD1 (6 bases). CDR3 length: 14 residues. The germline V gene encodes CDR1 MDHEN and CDR2 SYDVKM. The V gene lost 5 bases and the J gene lost 4 bases, with 12 bases spanning the gap. The CDR3 spells CASSAQGPGNTIYF. CDR3 DNA: TGTGCCAGCAGTGCCCAGGGGCCAGGAAACACCATATATTTT.

The genes are TRBV11-2 and TRBJ2-3; tentatively, D is TRBD1 (7 bases). V shed 1 base and J shed 2 bases, with 19 bases lying between them. Per the germline V gene, CDR1 is SGHAT and CDR2 is FQNNGV. This CDR3 has 18 residues. CDR3 coding DNA: TGTGCCAGCAGCTTAGTAACATCTCAGGGGGGAGTCACAGATACGCAGTATTTT. It specifies CASSLVTSQGGVTDTQYF.

This chain joins TRBV4-1 and TRBJ1-4; D possibly corresponds to TRBD1 (6 bases). This CDR3 has 16 residues. CDR1 is MGHRA and CDR2 is YSYEKL in the germline V gene. The V end lost 0 bases, the J end lost 7 bases, and 15 bases lay between the germline ends. The chain's CDR3 is CASSQDLRGGGEKLFF. The CDR3 region has the DNA TGCGCCAGCAGCCAAGATTTGCGGGGAGGGGGTGAAAAACTGTTTTTT.

The CDR3 region is CATSRGGGDLGETQYF. The CDR3 coding sequence is TGTGCCACCAGCAGAGGGGGAGGGGACTTAGGAGAGACCCAGTACTTC. The chain links TRBV15 to TRBJ2-5; 7 nucleotides agree with TRBD2. CDR1 and CDR2 from the germline V gene are LNHNV and YYDKDF (reference sequence). V dropped 1 base and J dropped 4; count of bases not matched to a gene: 9. The CDR3 runs to 16 residues.

This clone has a handful of counts. This chain links TRBV5-6 with TRBJ2-7; possibly TRBD1 for D (6 bases). With 4 bases removed from V and 5 bases from J, the gap between germline ends came to 16 bases. This CDR3 spans 14 amino acids. Germline-derived CDR1 and CDR2 are SGHDT and YYEEEE. CDR3 in amino acids: CASSPRGGFNEQYF. CDR3 coding DNA: TGTGCCAGCAGCCCCAGGGGTGGATTCAACGAGCAGTACTTC.

V usage is TRBV7-8 and J usage is TRBJ2-7; no reliable D call. Germline-derived CDR1 and CDR2 are SGHVS and FQNEAQ. CDR3 size: 14 residues. The ends were cut back, 0 bases at V and 2 bases at J, with 8 bases in the middle. CDR3 region: CASSLAGDAYEQYF. The CDR3, as DNA: TGTGCCAGCAGCTTAGCAGGAGACGCCTACGAGCAGTACTTC.

J is TRBJ2-1 and V is TRBV2; 8 positions match TRBD1. Germline trimming cut 8 bases from V and 4 bases from J; bases unmatched to any gene: 7. Germline values: CDR1 SNHLY, CDR2 FYNNEI. CDR3 size: 14 residues. The CDR3 region is CASLRGQAYNEQFF. For the CDR3, the DNA is TGTGCCAGCCTACGGGGACAGGCGTACAATGAGCAGTTCTTC.

The rearrangement links TRBV28 to TRBJ1-2; D is possibly TRBD1 (5 bases). CDR1 and CDR2 from the germline V gene are MDHEN and SYDVKM. Trimming pared 1 base from V and 10 bases from J, leaving 10 bases between. The CDR3 totals 12 residues. The CDR3 spells CASSLYRTTYTF. The DNA of the CDR3 is TGTGCCAGCAGTTTATACAGGACGACCTACACCTTC.

The chain employs TRBV28 and TRBJ2-7, with TRBD2 as a possible D gene (7 bases). Between the trimmed V and J ends, which lost 4 bases and 4 bases, there was a span of 14 bases. The CDR3 has 14 amino acids. Germline CDR1 is MDHEN and CDR2 is SYDVKM. The CDR3 bases are TGTGCCAGCAGTTCTTTCGGGGGGCTGTACGAGCAGTACTTC. This codes for CASSSFGGLYEQYF.

The V and J genes are TRBV18 and TRBJ2-1, with 12 bases matching TRBD2. Germline assignment: CDR1 KGHSH and CDR2 LQKENI. The V gene end was trimmed by 6 bases and the J gene end by 6 bases; junction bases not matched to a gene: 15. The CDR3 has 18 residues. In DNA form, the CDR3 reads TGTGCCAGCTCCCGGGGCGGAGTACTAGCGGGGGGACCCAATGAGCAGTTCTTC. Translated: CASSRGGVLAGGPNEQFF.

The chain links TRBV19 to TRBJ1-5; no reliable D call. There are 14 residues in the CDR3. Between the trimmed V and J ends, which lost 5 bases and 4 bases, there was a span of 12 bases. Germline CDR1 is LNHDA and CDR2 is SQIVND (reference sequence). The CDR3 spells CASSFIGGNQPQHF. CDR3 DNA: TGTGCCAGTAGTTTTATCGGAGGGAATCAGCCCCAGCATTTT.